The next 21 T cell receptor beta chains were all read from a single sample in a study of blood T cell repertoires in COVID-19. Produced via immunoSEQ multiplex PCR; TCRdb's table is partial and in-frame only. The data contain 250,000 to 300,000 clones, about 86% of them seen just once; the ten biggest clones take up under 5%. The sequenced material came from PBMCs or T cells enriched from blood (not recorded which). The receptors were sampled from a young man with acute COVID-19.

This chain joins TRBV19 and TRBJ2-6; D unresolved. In germline, CDR1 is LNHDA, CDR2 SQIVND (reference sequence). V was pared by 1 base and J by 0 bases, with 7 bases between. This CDR3 has 16 residues. The CDR3, as DNA: TGTGCCAGTAGTATAGTGGCCACCTCTGGGGCCAACGTCCTGACTTTC. Encoded protein: CASSIVATSGANVLTF.

The chain combines TRBV7-2 with TRBJ1-2; 8 bases line up with TRBD1. Germline CDR1 and CDR2: SGHTA and FQGNSA. The CDR3 is made up of 14 amino acids. V was pared by 1 base and J by 8 bases, with 6 bases of the junction left unmatched. The CDR3 loop reads CASSLETTGVGYTF. The CDR3 DNA is TGTGCCAGCAGCTTAGAGACGACAGGGGTCGGCTACACCTTC.

This clone has a single count. The chain has TRBV6-5 and TRBJ1-5, with D tentatively TRBD1 (5 bases). Germline-derived CDR1 and CDR2 are MNHEY and SVGAGI. This CDR3 region has 15 residues. Deletions cut 5 bases from V and 3 bases from J, with 14 bases between. This CDR3 reads CASSTKRQTNQPQHF. The CDR3, as DNA: TGTGCCAGCAGTACCAAAAGACAGACCAATCAGCCCCAGCATTTT.

The chain carries TRBV18 and TRBJ2-3; maybe TRBD1 (6 bases). V was trimmed by 6 bases and J by 2 bases, leaving 15 bases between them. CDR3 length: 15 amino acids. Germline CDR1 KGHSH, CDR2 LQKENI. CDR3 in amino acids: CASSRRQVDTDTQYF. CDR3 DNA sequence: TGTGCCAGCTCCCGGAGACAGGTTGACACAGATACGCAGTATTTT. The full variable domain, rest sourced from reference TRBV18 and TRBJ2-3, is NAGVMQNPRHLVRRRGQEARLRCSPMKGHSHVYWYRQLPEEGLKFMVYLQKENIIDESGMPKERFSAEFPKEGPSILRIQQVVRGDSAAYFCASSRRQVDTDTQYFGPGTRLTVL.

This clone showed up just a few times. The CDR3 sequence: CASRSWTARRRDTEAFF. CDR3 sequence (DNA): TGTGCCAGCAGATCCTGGACAGCCCGACGGCGGGACACTGAAGCTTTCTTT. The chain uses TRBV27 and TRBJ1-1; tentative D call: TRBD1 (6 bases). The V gene's germline CDR1 is MNHEY and CDR2 SMNVEV (reference sequence). V shed 6 bases and J shed 3 bases, with 23 bases lying between them. The CDR3 extends over 17 amino acids.

This clone turned up a few times. The chain uses TRBV18 and TRBJ1-3; 7 bases are shared with TRBD1. V dropped 4 bases and J dropped 0; count of bases not matched to a gene: 6. CDR1 is KGHSH and CDR2 is LQKENI in the germline V gene. The CDR3 length is 16 residues. In DNA form, the CDR3 reads TGTGCCAGCTCACGGGACAGCCAGAACTCTGGAAACACCATATATTTT. The encoded protein is CASSRDSQNSGNTIYF.

The V and J genes are TRBV2 and TRBJ2-2, with D maybe TRBD1 (6 bases). CDR1 and CDR2 (germline): SNHLY, FYNNEI. The CDR3 covers 15 residues. V lost 6 bases, J lost 5 bases, and 16 bases lay in between. The CDR3: CASRTGHAGTGELFF. The DNA for the CDR3 is TGTGCCAGCAGGACGGGACACGCTGGGACCGGGGAGCTGTTTTTT.

This clone was seen only a few times. CDR3 amino acids: CASSQDGTVSQPQHF. In DNA, the CDR3 is TGTGCCAGCAGCCAGGATGGGACAGTTAGTCAGCCCCAGCATTTT. V and J are TRBV4-2 and TRBJ1-5, with 7 bases matching TRBD1. Germline trimming cut 3 bases from V and 6 bases from J; bases unmatched to any gene: 8. Per germline, CDR1 LGHNA and CDR2 YNFKEQ. The CDR3 runs 15 residues.

V usage is TRBV19 and J usage is TRBJ1-4, with D uncertain. The germline gives CDR1 LNHDA, CDR2 SQIVND (reference sequence). The CDR3 extends over 14 amino acids. Deletions cut 3 bases from V and 0 bases from J, with 5 bases between. The CDR3 reads CASSIQSTNEKLFF. CDR3 coding DNA: TGTGCCAGTAGTATTCAGTCAACTAATGAAAAACTGTTTTTT.

The chain carries TRBV25-1 and TRBJ2-4; 11 positions agree with TRBD2. The CDR3 contains 15 residues. Germline values: CDR1 MGHDK, CDR2 SYGVNS. The trim removed 3 bases at V and 8 bases at J, leaving 6 bases unmatched. The CDR3 is CASSDGGTSGYIQYF. In nucleotides, the CDR3 is TGTGCCAGCAGTGATGGGGGGACTAGCGGATACATTCAGTACTTC.

The V call is TRBV28, the J call TRBJ2-2, with 7 bases aligning to TRBD2. The CDR3 covers 17 residues. With 2 bases clipped from V and 0 bases from J, the junction kept 6 bases outside the gene matches. The V gene's germline CDR1 is MDHEN and CDR2 SYDVKM. The chain's CDR3 is CASSLLRDYSNTGELFF. CDR3 sequence (DNA): TGTGCCAGCAGTTTACTTCGGGACTACTCGAACACCGGGGAGCTGTTTTTT.

This chain joins TRBV6-5 and TRBJ1-4; no clear D. V lost 8 bases to trimming and J lost 7 bases, with 14 bases between them. This CDR3 spans 13 amino acids. Germline CDR1 and CDR2: MNHEY and SVGAGI. In nucleotides, the CDR3 is TGTGCCAGCGTACGATGGGCGGGTGAAAAACTGTTTTTT. It is translated as CASVRWAGEKLFF.

This clone was seen more than once but under ten times. V is TRBV5-8 and J is TRBJ1-3; no definite D call. V shed 7 bases and J shed 0 bases, with 17 bases lying between them. The CDR3 extends over 16 amino acids. The germline V gene has CDR1 SGHTS and CDR2 YDEGEE. The CDR3 reads CASREGSFTSGNTIYF. CDR3 sequence (DNA): TGTGCCAGCCGGGAAGGCTCCTTCACCTCTGGAAACACCATATATTTT.

The chain carries TRBV19 and TRBJ1-2; D uncertain. V shed 5 bases and J shed 4 bases, with 26 bases lying between them. Germline CDR1 and CDR2: LNHDA and SQIVND (reference sequence). The CDR3 extends over 18 amino acids. The DNA of the CDR3 is TGTGCCAGTAGTTCCCACCCGGGAAACGTTAATTTTAGCTATGGCTACACCTTC. This sequence encodes CASSSHPGNVNFSYGYTF.

This clone was seen ten or more times. The chain has TRBV2 and TRBJ1-1, with 7 nucleotides matching TRBD1. This CDR3 region has 14 residues. Trimming at V came to 5 bases and at J to 7 bases, leaving 10 bases not matched to a gene. In germline, CDR1 is SNHLY, CDR2 FYNNEI. The CDR3 region is CASSTPQQGGEAFF. DNA for the CDR3: TGTGCCAGCAGTACCCCTCAGCAGGGGGGTGAAGCTTTCTTT.

The V and J genes are TRBV28 and TRBJ2-7; D remains unclear. This CDR3 region has 12 residues. V was pared by 5 bases and J by 4 bases, with 9 bases between. Germline assignment: CDR1 MDHEN and CDR2 SYDVKM. CDR3 sequence: CASSTERYEQYV. CDR3 bases: TGTGCCAGCAGTACAGAAAGATACGAGCAGTACGTC.

This clone was detected only once. V gene TRBV19 combines with J gene TRBJ1-5; 9 bases are a match to TRBD1. The germline V gene has CDR1 LNHDA and CDR2 SQIVND (reference sequence). The V segment lost 5 bases and the J segment 7 bases; nucleotides outside the gene matches: 3. CDR3 length: 13 residues. DNA of the CDR3: TGTGCCAGTAGTGGGACAGGGAAACAGCCCCAGCATTTT. Translating gives CASSGTGKQPQHF.

The chain joins TRBV18 to TRBJ1-3, with no clear D. Trimming stripped 3 bases from V and 4 bases from J, with 10 bases between. Germline values: CDR1 KGHSH, CDR2 LQKENI. The CDR3 is 14 amino acids. The CDR3 DNA follows: TGTGCCAGCTCACCTACTACGAACGGAAACACCATATATTTT. It is translated as CASSPTTNGNTIYF.

The chain employs TRBV3-1 (or the pseudogene TRBV3-2) and TRBJ2-1; D perhaps matches TRBD2 (5 bases). The CDR3 contains 14 residues. Germline assignment: CDR1 LGHDT and CDR2 YNNKEL (reference sequence). The V and J ends lost 1 base and 7 bases respectively, with 11 bases between them. This CDR3 is CASSQVGGLNEQFF. CDR3 nucleotide sequence: TGTGCCAGCAGCCAAGTAGGCGGGCTTAATGAGCAGTTCTTC.

This clone has just a few counts. This sequence joins TRBV6-1 and TRBJ2-2; TRBD2 matches at 12 bases. The trim removed 2 bases at V and 5 bases at J, leaving 0 bases unmatched. CDR1 is MNHNS, CDR2 SASEGT, per germline. The CDR3 totals 15 residues. The chain's CDR3 is CASSELAGGTGELFF. The CDR3 DNA follows: TGTGCCAGCAGTGAACTAGCGGGAGGGACCGGGGAGCTGTTTTTT.

This chain joins TRBV7-6 and TRBJ2-5; D is unclear. V dropped 1 base and J dropped 5 bases, with 11 bases sitting between them. Per germline, CDR1 SGHVS and CDR2 FNYEAQ. The CDR3 is 14 amino acids. CDR3 sequence reads: CASSLGLGRETQYF. In DNA, the CDR3 is TGTGCCAGCAGCTTAGGACTGGGTCGGGAGACCCAGTACTTC.